The clone carrying this T cell receptor (beta chain) was counted ten times or more. Its antigen is not known. These data belong to a study of T-cell reconstitution after alpha-beta-depleted transplantation in children. Whole-study findings and limits: Newly made T cells mostly supplied T-cell counts and diversity one year after transplant. Approximately two months post-transplant, alpha-beta T cells reportedly originated from several hundred expanded graft clones.

Unique molecular identifiers were incorporated during preparation of the TCRbeta library. TCRdb used MiXCR to reprocess the PCR reads, holding one entry per CDR3 protein. The table includes around 450,000 distinct CDR3 sequences, over 40% detected once. There are 13 residues in the CDR3. Germline trimming cut 5 bases from V and 6 bases from J; bases unmatched to any gene: 5. Per the germline V gene, CDR1 is SEHNR and CDR2 is FQNEAQ (reference sequence). Sequenced material: PBMCs, taken before TCRalphabeta/CD19-depleted stem cell transplant. This sequence joins TRBV7-9 and TRBJ2-7; 9 nucleotides match TRBD2. The receptor comes from a girl aged 2 to 10 with aplastic anemia, due to receive a stem cell transplant. The CDR3 DNA follows: TGTGCCAGCAGCCTGGGACTAGCTGCCGAGCAGTACTTC. Translating it yields CASSLGLAAEQYF.